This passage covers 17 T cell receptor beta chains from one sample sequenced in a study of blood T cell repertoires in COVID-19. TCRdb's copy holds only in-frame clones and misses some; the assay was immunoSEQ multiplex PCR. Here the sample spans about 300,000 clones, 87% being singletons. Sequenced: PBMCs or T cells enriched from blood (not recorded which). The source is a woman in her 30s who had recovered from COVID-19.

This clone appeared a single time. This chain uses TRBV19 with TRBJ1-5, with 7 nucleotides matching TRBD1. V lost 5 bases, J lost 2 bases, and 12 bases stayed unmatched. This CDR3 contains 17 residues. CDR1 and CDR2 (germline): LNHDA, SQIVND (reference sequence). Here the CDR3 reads CASSVRTGGLRNQPQHF. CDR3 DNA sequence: TGTGCCAGTAGTGTTCGGACAGGTGGATTGCGCAATCAGCCCCAGCATTTT.

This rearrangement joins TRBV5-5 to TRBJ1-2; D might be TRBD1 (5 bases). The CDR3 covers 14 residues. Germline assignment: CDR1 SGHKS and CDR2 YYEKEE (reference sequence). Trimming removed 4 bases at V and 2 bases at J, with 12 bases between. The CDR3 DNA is TGTGCCAGCAGCGGGAGGGACGTAAACTATGGCTACACCTTC. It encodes CASSGRDVNYGYTF.

The CDR3 spells CASRHSREGTEAFF. The CDR3 DNA follows: TGCGCCAGCCGACACTCCAGGGAGGGCACTGAAGCTTTCTTT. This chain uses TRBV5-1 with TRBJ1-1, with a weak D call TRBD1 (5 bases). The CDR3 extends over 14 amino acids. V was shortened by 7 bases and J by 4 bases, with 17 bases between the two germline ends. CDR1 and CDR2 from the germline V gene are SGHRS and YFSETQ.

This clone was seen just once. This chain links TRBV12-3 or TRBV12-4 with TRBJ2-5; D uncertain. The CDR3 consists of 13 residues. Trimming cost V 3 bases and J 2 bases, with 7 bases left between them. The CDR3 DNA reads TGTGCCAGCAGTTTCCTGCAGCAAGAGACCCAGTACTTC. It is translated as CASSFLQQETQYF.

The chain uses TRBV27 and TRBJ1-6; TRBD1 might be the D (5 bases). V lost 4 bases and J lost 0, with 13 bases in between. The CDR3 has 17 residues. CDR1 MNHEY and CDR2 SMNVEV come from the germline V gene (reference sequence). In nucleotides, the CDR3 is TGTGCCAGCAGTTACAGGCAGATTAGCTCCTATAATTCACCCCTCCACTTT. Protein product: CASSYRQISSYNSPLHF.

As DNA, the CDR3 is TGCGCCAGCAGCTTGCTCGGGAGAGGAACAGATACGCAGTATTTT. Translated: CASSLLGRGTDTQYF. V is TRBV5-1 and J is TRBJ2-3; a possible D gene is TRBD2 (6 bases). V was pared by 1 base and J by 3 bases, with 12 bases between. This CDR3 has 15 residues. Germline V gene sequence: CDR1 SGHRS, CDR2 YFSETQ. Drawing the rest from reference TRBV5-1 and TRBJ2-3, the complete variable domain is KAGVTQTPRYLIKTRGQQVTLSCSPISGHRSVSWYQQTPGQGLQFLFEYFSETQRNKGNFPGRFSGRQFSNSRSEMNVSTLELGDSALYLCASSLLGRGTDTQYFGPGTRLTVL.

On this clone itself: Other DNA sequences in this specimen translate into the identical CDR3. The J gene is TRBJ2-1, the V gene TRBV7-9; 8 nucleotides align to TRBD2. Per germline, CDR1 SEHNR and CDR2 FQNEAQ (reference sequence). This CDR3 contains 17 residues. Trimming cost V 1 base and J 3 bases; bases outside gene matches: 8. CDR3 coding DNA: TGTGCCAGCAGCTTAGGTCTCGCGGGGGGAATCTACAATGAGCAGTTCTTC. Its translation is CASSLGLAGGIYNEQFF.

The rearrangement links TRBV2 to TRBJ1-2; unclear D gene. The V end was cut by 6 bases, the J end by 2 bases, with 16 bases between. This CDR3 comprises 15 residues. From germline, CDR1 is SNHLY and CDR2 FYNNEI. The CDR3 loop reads CASRLVSGNNYGYTF. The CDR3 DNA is TGTGCCAGCAGACTTGTGTCAGGAAACAACTATGGCTACACCTTC.

CDR3 bases: TGTGCCAGCAGTAGAGAGGATTGGGGCAATCAGCCCCAGCATTTT. Its protein is CASSREDWGNQPQHF. V gene TRBV6-2 or TRBV6-3 combines with J gene TRBJ1-5; D not certain. Deletions cut 5 bases from V and 2 bases from J, with 13 bases between. CDR1 and CDR2 (germline): MNHEY, SVGEGT. The length of the CDR3 is 15 residues.

For the CDR3, the DNA is TGTGCCAGCAGCATCCGACAGGGCGCTCAGCCCCAGCATTTT. Amino acids: CASSIRQGAQPQHF. The chain links TRBV7-2 to TRBJ1-5; 7 nucleotides align to TRBD1. CDR1 is SGHTA, CDR2 FQGNSA, per germline. This CDR3 contains 14 residues. The ends lost 5 bases at V and 6 bases at J; junction bases unmatched: 7.

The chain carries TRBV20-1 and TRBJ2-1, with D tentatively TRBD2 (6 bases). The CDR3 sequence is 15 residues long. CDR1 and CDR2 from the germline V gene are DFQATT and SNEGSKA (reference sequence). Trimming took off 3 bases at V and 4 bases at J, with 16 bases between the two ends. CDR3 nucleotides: TGCAGTGCTAGTCCGGCGGGGCCGAGGTACAATGAGCAGTTCTTC. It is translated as CSASPAGPRYNEQFF.

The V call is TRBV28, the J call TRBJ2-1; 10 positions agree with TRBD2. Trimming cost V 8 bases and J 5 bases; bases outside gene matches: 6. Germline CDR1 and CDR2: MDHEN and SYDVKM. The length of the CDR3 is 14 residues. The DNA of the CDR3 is TGTGCCAGCTACGAGCGGGGGGGCAACAATGAGCAGTTCTTC. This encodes CASYERGGNNEQFF.

The CDR3 nucleotides are TGTGCCAGCAGCTTAACCCAGGCATACGATGGCTACACCTTC. It translates to CASSLTQAYDGYTF. The chain has TRBV7-2 and TRBJ1-2; D gene ambiguous. The germline V and J ends were trimmed by 2 bases and 6 bases, with 13 bases remaining between them. The CDR3 has 14 amino acids. Germline assignment: CDR1 SGHTA and CDR2 FQGNSA.

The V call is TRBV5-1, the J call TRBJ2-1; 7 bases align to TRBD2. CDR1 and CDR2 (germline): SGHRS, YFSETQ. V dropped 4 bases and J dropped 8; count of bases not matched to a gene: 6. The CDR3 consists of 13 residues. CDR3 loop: CASSPGRVDEQFF. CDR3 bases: TGCGCCAGCAGCCCGGGGAGGGTAGATGAGCAGTTCTTC.

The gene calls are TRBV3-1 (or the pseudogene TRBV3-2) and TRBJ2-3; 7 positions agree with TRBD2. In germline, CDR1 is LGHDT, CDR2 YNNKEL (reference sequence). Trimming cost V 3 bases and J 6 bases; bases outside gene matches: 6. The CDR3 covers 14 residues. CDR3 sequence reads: CASSHSAGSDTQYF. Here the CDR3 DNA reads TGTGCCAGCAGCCATTCAGCGGGGTCCGATACGCAGTATTTT.

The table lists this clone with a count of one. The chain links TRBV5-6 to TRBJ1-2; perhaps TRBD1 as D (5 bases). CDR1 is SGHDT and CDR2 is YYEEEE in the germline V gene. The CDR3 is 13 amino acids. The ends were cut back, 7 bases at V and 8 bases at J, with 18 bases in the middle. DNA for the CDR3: TGTGCCAGCGCGCGGGCCGGGGGTGGCGGCTACACCTTC. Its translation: CASARAGGGGYTF.

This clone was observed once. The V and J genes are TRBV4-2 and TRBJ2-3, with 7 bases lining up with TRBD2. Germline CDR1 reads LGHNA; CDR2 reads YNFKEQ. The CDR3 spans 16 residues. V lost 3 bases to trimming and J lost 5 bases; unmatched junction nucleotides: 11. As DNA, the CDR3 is TGTGCCAGCAGCCACCGGGGGGACTATAGGGGAGATACGCAGTATTTT. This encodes CASSHRGDYRGDTQYF.